This T cell receptor (beta chain) is from a study of blood T cell repertoires in COVID-19 (dated by TCRdb to between 2020 and 2021). Concerning the study at large: The collaborator samples originated in the United States, Italy and Spain and spanned the acute and convalescent phases of COVID-19. The dataset comprised deeply sampled blood TCRbeta repertoires from subjects exposed to, actively infected with, or recovered from COVID-19. Where HLA class I and class II types were available, the types were taken from metadata supplied by the sample provider, not from assay-based typing. The repertoires were made available in a free public database intended to serve as a resource for research on the immune response to SARS-CoV-2. The prospective study material was composed of cDNA or gDNA derived from T cells, B-cell-depleted T cells, or PBMCs. A de-identified subject ID, COVID-19 status, age in years and sex were almost always included in the sample metadata. Samples were obtained from the ongoing ImmuneRACE study (first 160 participants) and from roughly 1,300 subjects provided by 6 global collaborators. The investigation overall reported the following: How much clinical and demographic metadata was included differed by source and by participant, and the metadata was provided uncurated.

The collaborating institutions used their own protocols to collect whole blood in K2EDTA tubes. Collaborator samples were shipped for TCRbeta analysis as frozen whole blood, isolated PBMCs, or DNA extracted from either sample type. Trimming at the junction amounts to 6 bases on V and 3 bases on J, and the germline ends lie 14 bases apart. From the cysteine through the phenylalanine, the CDR3 covers 13 amino acids. Only the CDR3 DNA is retained, 39 bases long and in frame from the first base. Via the germline V gene, CDR1 is SQVTM and CDR2 ANQGSEA. Remarks on this clone: There is no known antigen for this receptor. Within one base of it there is no much larger clone, and no base qualities were kept.

The immunoSEQ Assay, a bias-controlled multiplex PCR, was used to amplify TCRbeta CDR3 regions from genomic DNA. The paper's processing steps were these. Within the assay, amplification of reference gene primers was used to estimate how many nucleated cells each sample contained. To quantify the absolute abundance of each unique TCRbeta CDR3 rearrangement, sequence reads were collapsed and filtered. For each sample, productive Simpson clonality was calculated as the square root of Simpson's diversity index across productive rearrangements. TCRdb holds this immuneACCESS table with in-frame rearrangements only. Some clones are missing; in checked studies, unresolved V genes explain under half, and the rest has no known cause. V, J and clone size are taken as reported in that table, and D and trimming were inferred from the DNA itself. This sample comprises fewer than 200,000 clones, roughly 84% of them detected only once. The leading ten clones occupy roughly a tenth of the sample.

The V and J segments used are TRBV29-1 and TRBJ1-1, with a tentative D gene TRBD1 over 5 matching bases. This clonotype was sampled from an older man with active or convalescent COVID-19. Sequencing used peripheral blood. DNA sequence: TGCAGCGTCGCCTGGGGAGGGGACACTGAAGCTTTCTTT. It encodes CSVAWGGDTEAFF. Supplemented by the reference TRBV29-1 and TRBJ1-1 proteins around the CDR3, the complete variable domain is SAVISQKPSRDICQRGTSLTIQCQVDSQVTMMFWYRQQPGQSLTLIATANQGSEATYESGFVIDKFPISRPNLTFSTLTVSNMSPEDSSIYLCSVAWGGDTEAFFGQGTRLTVV.